This TCR beta chain was captured by sequencing in a study of cytomegalovirus exposure and HLA in healthy donors. 60 Vbeta and 13 Jbeta primers were used in PCR. The method was immunoSEQ multiplex PCR; TCRdb's version includes in-frame clones alone and lacks a portion of them. The data hold roughly 130,000 clones, with 70% to 85% observed a single time. Germline V gene data show CDR1 as SGHTA and CDR2 as FQGNSA. With 5 bases clipped from V and 4 bases from J, the junction kept 11 bases outside the gene matches. This CDR3 has 16 residues. The sequenced material came from PBMCs. The chain combines TRBV7-2 with TRBJ1-5; 7 nucleotides agree with TRBD1. This receptor was identified in an older woman in good health and CMV-seropositive. CDR3 coding DNA: TGTGCCAGCAGCCCCCTGGGACAGACGTGGAATCAGCCCCAGCATTTT. Protein product: CASSPLGQTWNQPQHF.